This T cell receptor beta chain was sequenced during a study of T cell responses to AZD1222 COVID-19 vaccine (dated by TCRdb to about 2021). About the investigation overall: TCR sequencing was performed for roughly 250 trial participants, of whom around 200 were given two doses of AZD1222 and around 26 were given two doses of MenACWY control vaccine. Trial participants were enrolled into age subgroups of 18-55, 56-69 and 70-plus years, which contained roughly 150, 30 and 60 TCR-sequenced participants, respectively.

V loses 3 bases, J loses 7 bases, and the germline ends lie 3 bases apart. The CDR1 and CDR2 encoded by the germline V gene are SGHVS and FQNEAQ. Reading from cysteine to phenylalanine, the CDR3 counts 11 amino acids. Only the CDR3 DNA stays, 33 bases, in frame from base 1. General study outcomes and caveats: Because no day 14 peak-response samples were available, the repertoires could be characterized only after the peak T cell response. The 56-69-year group was small, and its depth increase did not reach significance, likely because of low power. Reportedly, close to half of the unique spike-specific TCRs recognized epitopes lying outside the regions that are mutated in the B.1.351 and B.1.1.7 variants. Vaccine-associated CD4 TCRs spanned the whole spike protein, with dominant responses in regions 160-218 and 743-854. Spike-specific TCR breadth and depth rose significantly after two AZD1222 doses compared with day 0 and with MenACWY recipients. Conclusions about previously exposed vaccinees were limited because only a handful of AZD1222 recipients were SARS-CoV-2 seropositive at baseline. Participants were mostly white British and included more females than males, and it was suggested by the authors that clonal diversity may have been underestimated.

The CDR3 regions of human TCRbeta chains were analyzed by immunosequencing. Concerning the study's data processing: Repertoire TCRs were checked for matches against a reference library of SARS-CoV-2-specific TCRs that had been generated using the MIRA antigen-specificity platform. Breadth meant the fraction of unique TCRs that were SARS-CoV-2-associated, whereas depth meant the fraction of total T cells that were SARS-CoV-2-associated. Using the MIRA data, every spike-specific TCR was mapped to the spike region that the TCR reacted to and assigned to either a CD4 or a CD8 class. Log10-transformed breadth and depth values were compared by one-way ANOVA with Sidak's multiple comparisons tests. Entries here come from immuneACCESS through TCRdb and include only in-frame sequences with V and J called. Some clones fail to appear in such tables; in the studies checked, an unresolved V gene covers under half of the shortfall, and the cause of the remainder is unknown. Clone size and the V and J calls come from that table; the DNA yielded D and trimming. In all, the sample holds tens of thousands of clones, and 70% to 90% of those were seen once. The top ten hold under 11% of the sample.

As concerns this clone: Its antigen remains undetermined. The record has no base qualities; no much larger clone is one base away.

The intended sense of this specimen's time point label: about 28 days (+/-7) after the second vaccine dose. AZD1222 recipients whose second dose came at about 4 weeks and those whose second dose came at about 12 weeks were combined into one group, since spike-specific TCR depth and breadth did not differ between the two schedules. Samples from vaccinated people were obtained from the UK trials COV001 and COV002, which included a single-blind randomized controlled phase 2/3 trial of AZD1222 (ChAdOx1 nCoV-19) in healthy adults. For TCRbeta chain sequencing, PBMC samples were collected from trial participants at day 0 and at day 28 after the second dose.

The chain employs TRBV7-8 and TRBJ1-4; the D gene is unclear. The starting material was peripheral blood, obtained 28 days after the second AZD1222 dose. This sequence originates from an adult who received the AZD1222 COVID-19 vaccine. The CDR3 loop reads CASSFGEKLFF. The DNA is as follows: TGTGCCAGCAGCTTCGGTGAAAAACTGTTTTTT. Here the CDR3 is joined to the reference TRBV7-8 and TRBJ1-4 genes, and the full variable domain is: GAGVSQSPRYKVAKRGQDVALRCDPISGHVSLFWYQQALGQGPEFLTYFQNEAQLDKSGLPSDRFFAERPEGSVSTLKIQRTQQEDSAVYLCASSFGEKLFFGSGTQLSVL.